This T cell receptor beta chain was sequenced for a study of shared clonotypes between healthy human individuals. Samples underwent the assay at deep level. As handled by the study authors: Filtering differed since immunoSEQ provided only junctions, with no quality scores. The method was immunoSEQ multiplex PCR; TCRdb's version includes in-frame clones alone and lacks a portion of them. That table supplies the V and J calls and clone size; D and trimming were determined from the DNA. The sample lists about 470,000 clones; about 85% were seen once. This CDR3 has 15 amino acids. V was trimmed by 2 bases and J by 0 bases, leaving 7 bases between them. Germline values: CDR1 SGHTA, CDR2 FQGTGA.

The chain joins TRBV7-3 to TRBJ2-2; D perhaps matches TRBD1 (5 bases). Sequenced: PBMCs. The receptor's source is a woman aged 40 to 49 in good health. Some clones in this sample may be carry-over from other donors' samples. The CDR3 protein is CASSLDRANTGELFF. The CDR3 DNA reads as TGTGCCAGCAGCTTAGACAGAGCGAACACCGGGGAGCTGTTTTTT.